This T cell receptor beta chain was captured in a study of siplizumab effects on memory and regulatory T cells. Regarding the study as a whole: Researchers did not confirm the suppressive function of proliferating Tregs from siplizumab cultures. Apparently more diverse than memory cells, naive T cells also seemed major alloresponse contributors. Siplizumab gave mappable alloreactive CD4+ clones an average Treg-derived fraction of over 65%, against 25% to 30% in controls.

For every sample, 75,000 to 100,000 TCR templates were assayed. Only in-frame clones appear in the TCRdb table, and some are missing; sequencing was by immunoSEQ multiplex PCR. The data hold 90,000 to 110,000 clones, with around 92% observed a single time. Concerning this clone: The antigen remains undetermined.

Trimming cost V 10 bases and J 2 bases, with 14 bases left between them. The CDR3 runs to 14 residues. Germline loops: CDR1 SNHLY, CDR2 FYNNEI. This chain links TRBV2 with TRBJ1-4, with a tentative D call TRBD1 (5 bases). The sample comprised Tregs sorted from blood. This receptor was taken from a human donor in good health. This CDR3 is CATWGRSTNEKLFF. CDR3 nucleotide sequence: TGTGCCACATGGGGGAGGTCGACTAATGAAAAACTGTTTTTT.